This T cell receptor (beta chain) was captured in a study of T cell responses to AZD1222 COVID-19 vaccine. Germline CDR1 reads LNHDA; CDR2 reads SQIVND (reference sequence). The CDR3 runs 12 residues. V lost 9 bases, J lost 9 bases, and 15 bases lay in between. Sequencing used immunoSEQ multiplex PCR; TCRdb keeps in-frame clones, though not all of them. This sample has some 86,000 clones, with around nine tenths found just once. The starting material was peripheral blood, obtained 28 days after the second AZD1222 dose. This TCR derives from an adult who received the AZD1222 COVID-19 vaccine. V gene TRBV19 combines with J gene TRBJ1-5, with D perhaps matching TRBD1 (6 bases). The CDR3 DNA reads TGTGCCAGCAGACAGGCAGAGATGCCCCAGCATTTT. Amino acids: CASRQAEMPQHF.